This section outlines one T cell receptor beta chain sequence together with its context. The source of the sample is a study of blood T cell repertoires in COVID-19. Profiled with immunoSEQ multiplex PCR; TCRdb holds only in-frame clones, not every one. The sample has about 380,000 clones, around 87% seen once; the top ten hold 1.3%. The CDR3 has 14 residues. V lost 2 bases to trimming and J lost 4 bases, with 8 bases between them. From germline, CDR1 is LGHDT and CDR2 YNNKEL (reference sequence). The clonotype comes from a young man who had recovered from COVID-19. The sample taken for sequencing was PBMCs or T cells enriched from blood (not recorded which). This chain connects TRBV3-1 (or the pseudogene TRBV3-2) to TRBJ2-2; weak D call: TRBD2 (6 bases). CDR3 DNA: TGTGCCAGCAGCCAACAGGAGGGCACCGGGGAGCTGTTTTTT. Protein sequence: CASSQQEGTGELFF.